This T cell receptor (beta chain) comes out of a study of molecular identifiers for immune sequencing clone quantification. Per the germline V gene, CDR1 is SQVTM and CDR2 is ANQGSEA. V lost 4 bases to trimming and J lost 5 bases, with 5 bases between them. The CDR3 is 10 residues long. General study results and limits: In naive cells, clones above 20 RNA copies held under 1% of molecules, whereas in effector cells they held over 97%.

Sorted naive CD8 T cells, roughly 19,000 to 1,000,000, were sequenced from 10%, 30% or 50% RNA. As CD8+CD4-CCR7+CD45RA+ cells, naive CD8 T cells were sorted. Remarks on this clonotype: Its antigen remains unidentified. Possible read error: a much larger clone is one base away.

With listed TCR primers and previously described methods, bulk TCR libraries were prepared. TCRdb ran MiXCR on the PCR reads and lists one entry per CDR3 protein. The data show more than 95,000 distinct CDR3 sequences, with 24% seen just once and under 1% held by the top ten. The sequenced sample consisted of naive CD8+ T cells from blood, with Jurkat cell RNA spiked in. Regarding subset: FACS-sorted CD8+CD4-CCR7+CD45RA+ naive T cells. This TCR derives from a human donor in good health. Some libraries in this study had Jurkat cell RNA spiked in. The chain combines TRBV29-1 with TRBJ2-5, with D unclear. The CDR3 DNA follows: TGCAGCGTTGGTCGGGAGACCCAGTACTTC. Residues: CSVGRETQYF.